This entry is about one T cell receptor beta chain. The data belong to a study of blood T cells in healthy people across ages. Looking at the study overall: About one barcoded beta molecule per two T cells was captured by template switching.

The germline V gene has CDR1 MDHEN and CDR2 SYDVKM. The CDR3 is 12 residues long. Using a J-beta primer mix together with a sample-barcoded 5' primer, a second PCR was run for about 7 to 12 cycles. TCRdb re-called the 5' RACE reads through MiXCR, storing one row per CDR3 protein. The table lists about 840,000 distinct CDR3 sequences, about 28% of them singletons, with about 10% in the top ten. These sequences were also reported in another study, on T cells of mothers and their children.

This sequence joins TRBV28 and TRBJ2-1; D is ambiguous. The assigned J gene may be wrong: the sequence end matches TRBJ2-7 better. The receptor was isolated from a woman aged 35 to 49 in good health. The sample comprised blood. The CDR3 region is CASKKALLEQYF. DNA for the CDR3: TGTGCCAGCAAGAAAGCCCTCCTCGAGCAGTACTTC.